This T cell receptor beta chain was observed in a study of cytomegalovirus exposure and HLA in healthy donors (dated by TCRdb to 2017 to 2019). With regard to the full study: According to an earlier analysis of around 600 of the donors, 150 million to 200 million T cells yielded over 90 million unique TCR beta sequences and around 280 Gb of sequence data. Roughly 300 gigabases of sequencing data and roughly 90 million unique TCR sequences were included in an early release covering 550 to 650 HLA-typed donors. The genetic ancestry cluster associated with self-reported Caucasian donors included about 81% of the 300 to 400 genotyped donors. The study aimed to test whether signatures of past pathogen exposure could be identified by cataloging public T cell receptors. The study used immunosequencing to profile the T cell repertoires of around 600 subjects and linked those repertoires to cytomegalovirus serostatus. Besides the first cohort of 666 subjects, a separate validation cohort made up of over a hundred different subjects was used. To predict cytomegalovirus infection status, the study brought together high-throughput TCR immunosequencing, statistical association of individual TCRs with disease status, and machine learning. A later analysis re-examined previously published TCR beta repertoires from about 700 donors and added high-resolution HLA genotyping to investigate patterns of TCR occurrence. The later analysis used no new phenotypic data to find candidate immune exposures, relying instead on TCR beta sequences and their occurrence across donors. An earlier analysis of roughly 600 of the donors used high-throughput TCR beta sequencing to judge whether each TCR beta V gene segment behaved as functional or pseudogenic. Donor age, sex, ethnicity and CMV serostatus were compiled together with the repertoire data. A later genetic analysis used genome-wide SNP genotypes for about 55% of the 666 donors, treating that subset as a discovery cohort. All discovery cohort repertoires had been generated using a single sequencing platform. Class I and class II HLA loci were covered by the typing at four-digit resolution. Typing coverage differed by locus: A, B, C, DRB1 and DQB1 were typed in roughly 620-630 donors, DQA1 in 522, DPA1 in 600 to 610, and DPB1 in just under 490. Because of strong linkage in the cohort, roughly 5 DR-DQ haplotypes were treated as single units for association and clustering. Among 300 to 500 genotyped donors of the cohort, an average of approximately 240,000 unique TCR beta nucleotide sequences was sequenced per donor, of which about 18% were non-productive. Findings and caveats that apply to the study as a whole: The classifier was reported to diagnose cytomegalovirus status with high specificity and sensitivity in both the original and validation cohorts. In vitro tests confirmed that a few of the cytomegalovirus-associated TCR beta chains recognize cytomegalovirus antigens. Most CMV-associated TCR beta chains appeared to be HLA-restricted in a later analysis, and the HLA associations seemed to be driven largely by CMV exposure. A further reported finding was that TCR beta sequences accurately predicted the HLA-A and HLA-B alleles for most subjects in the first cohort. In a later analysis, HLA-associated TCR beta chains were found to be more clonally expanded and to have lower generation probabilities than equally common non-associated chains. In a later analysis, 15,000 to 20,000 TCR beta sequences were associated with specific HLA alleles at a false discovery rate of 0.05. Strong co-occurrence of HLA alleles, especially DR and DQ, made assigning TCR associations to individual alleles difficult. Linkage disequilibrium might explain the correlated functional status among segregating V segments, but an unknown experimental factor could not be ruled out. A cluster of highly shared sequence variants was judged likely to be a technical artifact of the sequencing pipeline. Most TCR sequences were observed very rarely across donors, whereas some public TCRs were present in many individuals. Because the 87-base-pair reads could not distinguish some IMGT-functional V segments, including TRBV6-2 and TRBV6-3, those segments were excluded. In this cohort, only TCR beta chains were sequenced, and detectable features were limited by the absence of alpha or paired-chain data. Broadly in line with IMGT annotations, most TCR beta V segments showed up in productive rearrangements about 87% or about 30% of the time in an earlier analysis of several hundred of the donors. Several of the top co-occurrence clusters appeared to be linked to parvovirus B19, influenza, CMV and Epstein-Barr virus, according to a later analysis. CMV serostatus was the only immune exposure information available for the cohort. The presence/absence analyses assumed that sequencing depth was roughly uniform across donors, and that assumption may not be true. Because some donors lacked HLA typing at each locus, the association tests relied only on the typed subset. Compared with the approximately 720-donor mean, donors in an Asian-associated ancestry cluster had fewer N-insertions in productive TCRs, according to a later genetic analysis. Over 15 rarely observed V segments, including chromosome 9 orphons, were excluded from the earlier analysis of about 610 of the donors because counts were too low. In the study, roughly 160 TCR beta chains were listed as associated with cytomegalovirus. The authors suggested that the approach could potentially be extended to other disease states and immunological phenotypes. A later analysis found that TCR association rates varied across HLA loci, with DRB1 alleles showing the most associated TCRs and HLA-C alleles the fewest. In a later genetic analysis, a missense DCLRE1C variant was associated with V-gene and J-gene trimming of TCR beta chains, and the association was replicated in an independent cohort.

Comments on this clone: The antigen it recognizes is unknown. No quality values exist for individual bases; no much larger clone is one base distant.

Library generation was performed with the immunoSEQ multiplex PCR assay. For the multiplex PCR, a mixture combining 60 forward primers for TCR Vbeta segments and 13 reverse primers for TCR Jbeta segments was used. The CDR3 region of rearranged TCR beta genes was amplified from genomic DNA with a multiplex PCR assay. Amplified TCR beta libraries were sequenced as 87-base-pair reads on the Illumina HiSeq System. Regarding the original processing steps: A later analysis tallied 75 million to 95 million unique TCR beta chains across the 550 to 850 repertoires, and about 10 million of those chains were shared by two or more donors. Raw reads were error-corrected and collapsed into unique sequences by a nearest-neighbor algorithm in which closely related sequences were merged to remove PCR and sequencing errors. Alignment of CDR3 sequences to IMGT reference sequences was used to assign V, D and J gene segments. For a sequence to be retained, a match of at least six nucleotides was required to both a V gene segment and a J gene segment. Rearrangements were classified as productive when the CDR3 lacked stop codons and remained in frame with V and J, and all other rearrangements were classified as non-productive. CDR3 was defined according to IMGT convention as the region running from the second conserved V-encoded cysteine to the conserved J-encoded phenylalanine. The earlier analysis of some 580 of the donors excluded any sequence lacking an unambiguous match to a single V gene segment. In an earlier analysis of around 600 of the donors, V segments were called functional above 56.7% productive rearrangements and were called segregating when the between-donor standard deviation exceeded 5%. A statistical classification framework was developed to diagnose cytomegalovirus status using the catalog of TCR beta chain sequences. In a later analysis, V and J genes were assigned by comparing TCR nucleotide sequences against IMGT/GENE-DB human TR gene sequences. A later analysis assigned CDR3 sequences and most-parsimonious VDJ recombination scenarios with the TCRdist pipeline. In a later analysis, each TCR beta chain was defined by its CDR3 amino acid sequence together with its V-gene family, and reads lacking a unique V-gene family were excluded. As a way to deal with suspected cross-contamination and a sequencing artifact, a later analysis dropped roughly 600 nucleotide sequences that were highly shared and had low generation probability. For each public chain, a later analysis derived a clonal expansion index from normalized ranks of inferred template counts within each repertoire. In a later analysis, generation probabilities were computed using a VDJ recombination model fitted to out-of-frame rearrangements, and the results were checked against IGoR. In a later analysis, hypergeometric tests were used to score TCR-TCR, TCR-HLA and TCR-CMV co-occurrence, with a repertoire-size bias correction applied to TCR pairs. In a later analysis, false discovery rates were estimated by permuting HLA or CMV assignments 20 times. In a later analysis, co-occurring TCRs were grouped using DBSCAN, and TCRdist sequence similarity was added for clustering within HLA-allele-positive subsets. For co-occurrence clustering, repertoires with fewer than 30,000 or more than 120,000 public chains were excluded, along with a handful of repertoires with anomalous nucleotide sharing. In TCRdb, the immuneACCESS table is reduced to in-frame sequences with V and J assigned. These tables do not hold every clone; where another copy was compared, an unresolved V gene accounts for under half, and the others remain unexplained. V and J calls plus clone size are reproduced from that table; the DNA served to infer D and trimming. This sample holds 95,000 to 150,000 clones; 80% were observed only once. The ten largest clones capture more than 0.2% of the sample.

In total, around 600 healthy bone marrow donors made up the cohort. At the time of sampling, every cohort member was nominally healthy, though immune exposures that went unrecorded were likely present. The donor tested CMV seronegative, placing the donor among the 352 seronegative members of the cohort. A peripheral blood sample was collected from each donor, and TCR beta sequencing was performed on peripheral blood mononuclear cells. The Qiagen DNeasy Blood Extraction Kit was used to extract genomic DNA from the blood cell samples. Compared with germline, V lacks 6 bases and J lacks 7 bases; bases without a gene match: 7. CDR1 and CDR2, looked up from the germline V gene (reference sequence), are MNHNY and SVGAGI. Its CDR3 holds 15 amino acids, cysteine through phenylalanine. Just the 45-base CDR3 DNA is kept, in frame starting at base 1.

The source material was PBMCs. The TCR originated in a middle-aged man in good health and CMV-seronegative. This chain is built from TRBV6-6 and TRBJ1-5; TRBD1 lines up with 12 middle nucleotides. At the DNA level, the sequence is TGTGCCAGCAGCAAGGGACAGGGGGCAAAACAGCCCCAGCATTTT. Its coded protein is CASSKGQGAKQPQHF.